Below, 27 T cell receptor beta chains from the same sample are listed, as sequenced in a study of shared T cell receptors in the human thymus. Method: immunoSEQ multiplex PCR; TCRdb's copy keeps in-frame clones and lacks some. The sample has around 65,000 clones, about 96% seen once. Sequenced sample: thymocytes. Receptors were obtained from a human donor.

DNA for the CDR3: TGTGCCAGCAGCGGGGAAATTCGGGACAGCCACGAGCAGTACTTC. The encoded protein is CASSGEIRDSHEQYF. V is TRBV5-6 and J is TRBJ2-7; 7 bases are shared with TRBD1. Germline V gene data show CDR1 as SGHDT and CDR2 as YYEEEE. The CDR3 extends over 15 amino acids. With V trimmed by 4 bases and J by 5 bases, 12 bases remained unmatched.

J is TRBJ2-3 and V is TRBV5-4; D may be TRBD2 (7 bases). The germline CDR1 and CDR2 sequences are SGHNT and YYREEE (reference sequence). V was cut by 1 base and J by 6 bases, with 12 bases left in between. CDR3 length: 14 residues. The DNA of the CDR3 is TGTGCCAGCAGCTTGTCTCGGGGGGCGGATACGCAGTATTTT. Protein product: CASSLSRGADTQYF.

The chain joins TRBV19 to TRBJ2-7, with TRBD2 identical over 12 bases. With V trimmed by 10 bases and J by 6 bases, 7 bases remained unmatched. This CDR3 is built from 13 residues. From germline, CDR1 is LNHDA and CDR2 SQIVND (reference sequence). The CDR3 protein is CATRLAGAGEQYF. The CDR3 nucleotides read TGTGCCACCCGACTAGCGGGGGCGGGCGAGCAGTACTTC.

The chain joins TRBV2 to TRBJ1-2; D is perhaps TRBD1 (6 bases). The germline V gene encodes CDR1 SNHLY and CDR2 FYNNEI. The CDR3 runs 13 residues. V was cut by 6 bases and J by 3 bases, with 11 bases left in between. CDR3 coding DNA: TGTGCCAGCAGAGGTCCAGGGGACTATGGCTACACCTTC. As protein: CASRGPGDYGYTF.

The V call is TRBV19, the J call TRBJ2-3; unclear D gene. This CDR3 region has 13 residues. Trimming removed 6 bases from V and 2 bases from J, with 9 bases in between. Germline V gene data show CDR1 as LNHDA and CDR2 as SQIVND (reference sequence). CDR3 loop: CASSRVNTDTQYF. The CDR3 DNA is TGTGCCAGTAGCCGGGTAAACACAGATACGCAGTATTTT.

The rearrangement uses TRBV6-1 and TRBJ1-1, with D tentatively TRBD1 (5 bases). The CDR3 covers 14 residues. CDR1 is MNHNS and CDR2 is SASEGT in the germline V gene. Trimming cost V 2 bases and J 0 bases, with 7 bases left between them. The CDR3 loop reads CASSERQMNTEAFF. CDR3 bases: TGTGCCAGCAGTGAAAGACAGATGAACACTGAAGCTTTCTTT.

The chain uses TRBV5-4 and TRBJ1-2; D not resolved. From germline, CDR1 is SGHNT and CDR2 YYREEE (reference sequence). The V end lost 5 bases, the J end lost 3 bases, and 11 bases lay between the germline ends. CDR3 length: 13 residues. DNA of the CDR3: TGTGCCAGCAGTTTCAGGAACCACTATGGCTACACCTTC. Translation gives CASSFRNHYGYTF.

This clone was observed a single time. The chain employs TRBV27 and TRBJ2-2; 10 positions agree with TRBD1. The J segment lost 6 bases and the V segment lost 5 bases, leaving 9 bases of the junction unmatched. Germline-derived CDR1 and CDR2 are MNHEY and SMNVEV (reference sequence). CDR3 length: 16 amino acids. The CDR3 nucleotides read TGTGCCAGCAGTCCCGACAGGGGGCCGAAGGCCGGGGAGCTGTTTTTT. Translated: CASSPDRGPKAGELFF.

This clone was seen only once. The chain links TRBV6-1 to TRBJ2-7; possibly TRBD1 or TRBD2 for D (5 bases each). Germline V CDR1 and CDR2: MNHNS, SASEGT. The CDR3 has 11 residues. V was shortened by 9 bases and J by 6 bases, with 12 bases between the two germline ends. The CDR3 coding sequence is TGTGCCAGAGGGGCCGGGGCCGAGCAGTACTTC. This translates into CARGAGAEQYF.

This chain links TRBV9 with TRBJ2-1; TRBD2 agrees at 9 bases. With V trimmed by 0 bases and J by 2 bases, 3 bases remained unmatched. The CDR3 runs 16 residues. The germline V gene encodes CDR1 SGDLS and CDR2 YYNGEE. CDR3 in amino acids: CASSVEGGGAYNEQFF. In nucleotides, the CDR3 is TGTGCCAGCAGCGTAGAGGGCGGGGGGGCCTACAATGAGCAGTTCTTC.

The rearrangement uses TRBV6-5 and TRBJ2-2; 11 bases map to TRBD1. Looked up from germline, CDR1 is MNHEY and CDR2 is SVGAGI. The trim removed 2 bases at V and 4 bases at J, leaving 3 bases unmatched. The CDR3 sequence is 16 residues long. CDR3 nucleotides: TGTGCCAGCAGTTACGGACAGGGGGCAGGCACCGGGGAGCTGTTTTTT. Amino acid sequence: CASSYGQGAGTGELFF.

The J gene is TRBJ2-1, the V gene TRBV5-5; D call uncertain. From germline, CDR1 is SGHKS and CDR2 YYEKEE (reference sequence). Trimming shortened V by 4 bases and J by 0 bases, and 14 bases separated the two germline ends. This CDR3 has 16 amino acids. The CDR3 loop reads CASSHFLQHSYNEQFF. The DNA for the CDR3 is TGTGCCAGCAGCCATTTCCTGCAACACTCCTACAATGAGCAGTTCTTC.

V is TRBV27 and J is TRBJ2-7; D is perhaps TRBD2 (6 bases). CDR3 length equals 15 residues. The V end was cut by 7 bases, the J end by 0 bases, with 16 bases between. Per the germline V gene, CDR1 is MNHEY and CDR2 is SMNVEV (reference sequence). For the CDR3, the DNA is TGTGCCAGCAATTTTAATGGGACTTACTCCTACGAGCAGTACTTC. Translated, it gives CASNFNGTYSYEQYF.

V and J are TRBV10-2 and TRBJ1-1; 11 bases are shared with TRBD1. CDR3 size: 16 residues. Per germline, CDR1 WSHSY and CDR2 SAAADI. V lost 6 bases to trimming and J lost 3 bases; unmatched junction nucleotides: 9. The CDR3 DNA reads TGCGCCAGCAGCTTCCCTGGGACAGGGGGAGACACTGAAGCTTTCTTT. Translated, it gives CASSFPGTGGDTEAFF.

The chain links TRBV5-6 to TRBJ1-5, with D possibly matching TRBD1 (5 bases). Germline V lookup: CDR1 SGHDT, CDR2 YYEEEE. The V and J ends lost 4 bases and 0 bases respectively, with 23 bases between them. CDR3 length equals 19 residues. The CDR3 loop reads CASSKIGQGADYSNQPQHF. In nucleotides, the CDR3 is TGTGCCAGCAGCAAGATCGGGCAGGGTGCAGATTATAGCAATCAGCCCCAGCATTTT.

In regard to this clone: At one of its ends the junction is not consistent with the germline gene, which may arise from a read error. The chain joins TRBV27 to TRBJ1-1, with D possibly TRBD1 on 5 matching bases. Looked up from germline, CDR1 is MNHEY and CDR2 is SMNVEV (reference sequence). The CDR3 contains 16 residues. The CDR3 here is CASSKGTRGKNSEAFF. CDR3 DNA: TGTGCCAGCAGTAAGGGGACCCGGGGGAAGAACAGTGAAGCTTTCTTT.

Only one count was recorded for this clone. The chain is built from TRBV5-5 and TRBJ2-5, with TRBD2 identical over 8 bases. CDR3 length: 15 residues. The V and J ends lost 1 base and 5 bases, in that order; junction bases with no gene match: 7. The V gene's germline CDR1 is SGHKS and CDR2 YYEKEE (reference sequence). CDR3 sequence (DNA): TGTGCCAGCAGCTTGTTGCGGGGGGCCGGTGAGACCCAGTACTTC. As protein: CASSLLRGAGETQYF. Variable domain in full (rest from reference TRBV5-5 and TRBJ2-5): DAGVTQSPTHLIKTRGQQVTLRCSPISGHKSVSWYQQVLGQGPQFIFQYYEKEERGRGNFPDRFSARQFPNYSSELNVNALLLGDSALYLCASSLLRGAGETQYFGPGTRLLVL.

Here the CDR3 DNA reads TGTGCCTGGAGGGCAACAGGGGGGGATGAAAAACTGTTTTTT. Amino acid sequence: CAWRATGGDEKLFF. The J gene is TRBJ1-4, the V gene TRBV30; TRBD1 aligns across 8 bases. Per the germline V gene, CDR1 is GTSNPN and CDR2 is SVGIG (reference sequence). The CDR3 extends over 14 amino acids. Losses at the gene ends were 3 bases for V and 6 bases for J; bases not matched to a gene: 6. The full variable domain, with the rest looked up from reference TRBV30 and TRBJ1-4, is SQTIHQWPATLVQPVGSPLSLECTVEGTSNPNLYWYRQAAGRGLQLLFYSVGIGQISSEVPQNLSASRPQDRQFILSSKKLLLSDSGFYLCAWRATGGDEKLFFGSGTQLSVL.

CDR3 nucleotide sequence: TGTGCCAGCAGCCCAGAGGGACAGGGGGCGAGAAACACCATATATTTT. It translates to CASSPEGQGARNTIYF. The chain employs TRBV21-1 and TRBJ1-3; the DNA was not used to check the table's D call, TRBD1. TRBV21-1 is annotated as a pseudogene. There are 16 residues in the CDR3.

The chain recombines TRBV11-3 with TRBJ1-1; TRBD1 might be the D (6 bases). CDR3 length: 12 residues. The germline gives CDR1 SGHNT, CDR2 YENEEA. The CDR3 nucleotides read TGTGAACCAACAGGGACGAACACTGAAGCTTTCTTT. This gives the protein CEPTGTNTEAFF.

This clone was seen a handful of times. The V gene is TRBV11-3, the J gene TRBJ2-5; TRBD2 aligns across 12 bases. CDR1 and CDR2 (germline): SGHNT, YENEEA. The junction had 9 bases not matched to a gene; V was cut back by 7 bases and J by 3 bases. The CDR3 totals 16 residues. CDR3 DNA sequence: TGTGCCAGCAACAATACAAGACTAGCGGGGGAAGAGACCCAGTACTTC. Translation: CASNNTRLAGEETQYF. Filled out from reference TRBV11-3 and TRBJ2-5, the complete variable domain reads EAGVVQSPRYKIIEKKQPVAFWCNPISGHNTLYWYLQNLGQGPELLIRYENEEAVDDSQLPKDRFSAERLKGVDSTLKIQPAELGDSAVYLCASNNTRLAGEETQYFGPGTRLLVL.

The V gene is TRBV10-3, the J gene TRBJ2-4; 7 nucleotides align to TRBD1. This CDR3 has 13 amino acids. Germline-derived CDR1 and CDR2 are ENHRY and SYGVKD. J lost 0 bases, V lost 10 bases, and 3 bases had no gene match. DNA of the CDR3: TGTGCCACGGGACAGAAAGCCAAAAACATTCAGTACTTC. This encodes CATGQKAKNIQYF.

V gene TRBV7-2 combines with J gene TRBJ2-3; D perhaps matches TRBD2 (6 bases). The germline gives CDR1 SGHTA, CDR2 FQGNSA. CDR3 size: 17 residues. Deletions cut 5 bases from V and 0 bases from J, with 18 bases between. The chain's CDR3 is CASSLAGRIKSTDTQYF. Written as DNA, the CDR3 is TGTGCCAGCAGCCTCGCGGGACGGATTAAAAGCACAGATACGCAGTATTTT.

This chain links TRBV4-2 with TRBJ1-3, with TRBD1 matching over 7 bases. The trim removed 2 bases at V and 1 base at J, leaving 8 bases unmatched. Germline V gene data show CDR1 as LGHNA and CDR2 as YNFKEQ. This CDR3 spans 17 amino acids. CDR3 region: CASSQRAGGPSGNTIYF. The CDR3 DNA sequence: TGTGCCAGCAGCCAAAGGGCAGGGGGTCCGTCTGGAAACACCATATATTTT.

The chain couples TRBV28 to TRBJ2-7; D not certain. Germline V gene sequence: CDR1 MDHEN, CDR2 SYDVKM. V dropped 2 bases and J dropped 4 bases, with 3 bases sitting between them. The CDR3 is 11 amino acids. This CDR3 reads CASSLRYEQYF. The CDR3 nucleotides read TGTGCCAGCAGTTTAAGGTACGAGCAGTACTTC.

The chain recombines TRBV4-2 with TRBJ2-2; possible D gene TRBD2, 6 bases. This CDR3 has 17 residues. CDR1 LGHNA and CDR2 YNFKEQ come from the germline V gene. V lost 4 bases, J lost 2 bases, and 17 bases lay in between. The CDR3 region is CASSLFAGRPNTGELFF. DNA for the CDR3: TGTGCCAGCAGCCTTTTCGCGGGACGCCCTAACACCGGGGAGCTGTTTTTT.

This clone was detected once. The chain combines TRBV28 with TRBJ1-6; D possibly corresponds to TRBD1 (5 bases). Germline V lookup: CDR1 MDHEN, CDR2 SYDVKM. The CDR3 contains 17 residues. V was trimmed by 7 bases and J by 0 bases, leaving 16 bases between them. The CDR3 protein is CASTPGGSSSYNSPLHF. CDR3 in DNA: TGTGCCAGCACCCCCGGGGGGTCGAGCTCCTATAATTCACCCCTCCACTTT.